The entry below gives a single TCR beta chain sequence along with its context. Its antigen is currently not known. Per-base qualities were not stored, and no clone one base away is much larger. In the paper's terms, the time point label means: baseline before first vaccination. Samples from vaccinated people were obtained from the UK trials COV001 and COV002, which included a single-blind randomized controlled phase 2/3 trial of AZD1222 (ChAdOx1 nCoV-19) in healthy adults. Trial participant PBMC samples were collected at day 0 and day 28 after the second dose for TCRbeta chain sequencing. The CDR3 regions of human TCRbeta chains were analyzed by immunosequencing. Per the original workflow: Repertoire TCRs were matched against a reference library of SARS-CoV-2-specific TCRs generated with the MIRA antigen-specificity platform. Breadth was defined as the fraction of unique TCRs that were SARS-CoV-2-associated, and depth was defined as the fraction of total T cells that were SARS-CoV-2-associated. Using the MIRA data, every spike-specific TCR was mapped to the spike region that the TCR reacted to and assigned to either a CD4 or a CD8 class. Log10-transformed breadth and depth values were compared by one-way ANOVA with Sidak's multiple comparisons tests. TCRdb provides this immuneACCESS table in a form limited to in-frame rearrangements. Some clones are lacking; in checked studies, under half of them reflect an unresolved V gene, and why the rest are absent is not known. Clone size and V and J calls were adopted from that table, with D and trimming inferred from the DNA. The sample data list 90,000 to 150,000 clones, and about 90% of these were observed just once. Together, the top ten hold 8.4% of the sample.

As encoded in the germline V gene, CDR1 is MNHEY while CDR2 is SVGEGT. Trimming removed 0 bases from V and 5 bases from J, leaving 10 bases between the germline ends. The CDR3 starts with the cysteine, ends with the phenylalanine, and has 14 residues. Only the CDR3 region is kept as DNA, spanning 42 bases read in frame from base 1. The data derive from a study of T cell responses to AZD1222 COVID-19 vaccine (dated by TCRdb to the early 2020s). About the full investigation: AZD1222 recipients given second doses at about 4 weeks or at about 12 weeks were pooled, since spike-specific TCR depth and breadth were not found to differ between the two schedules. TCR sequencing covered about 230 trial participants: 200 to 220 given two doses of AZD1222 and some 25 given two doses of MenACWY control vaccine. Enrollment into the trials was organized by age into subgroups of 18-55, 56-69 and 70-plus years, and those subgroups contained roughly 150, 30 and 60 TCR-sequenced participants, respectively.

Beyond this particular receptor, the publication reports: Conclusions about previously exposed vaccinees are limited because only five or six AZD1222 recipients were SARS-CoV-2 seropositive at baseline. No day 14 peak-response samples were available, so repertoires were characterized only after the peak T cell response. In the small 56-69-year group, the increase in depth fell short of significance, most likely because of low power. A significant rise in spike-specific TCR breadth and depth was observed after two AZD1222 doses relative to day 0 and relative to MenACWY recipients. Reportedly, almost half of the unique spike-specific TCRs recognized epitopes lying outside the regions that are mutated in the B.1.351 and B.1.1.7 variants. Vaccine-associated CD4 TCRs spanned the whole spike protein, with dominant responses in regions 160-218 and 743-854. Participants were mostly white British, with more females than males. The authors suggested clonal diversity may have been underestimated.

This clonotype originated in an adult in good health. The chain was built from TRBV6-2 or TRBV6-3 and TRBJ1-1; the D gene assignment is ambiguous. Sequenced material: peripheral blood, taken on day 0 of AZD1222 vaccination. The sequenced DNA: TGTGCCAGCAGTTACTCCCCCGCCTTAACTGAAGCTTTCTTT. It translates as CASSYSPALTEAFF.